The source of this T cell receptor (beta chain) is a study of technical replicates of blood from a handful of donors. V was clipped by 7 bases and J by 1 base; unmatched bases: 19. The germline gives CDR1 GTSNPN, CDR2 SVGIG (reference sequence). This CDR3 comprises 18 residues. The assay was immunoSEQ multiplex PCR, and TCRdb's table has in-frame clones only and misses some. The sample carries roughly 90,000 clones, about 94% recorded once. The sample was T cells isolated from PBMCs. The genes are TRBV30 and TRBJ2-3, with TRBD2 matching 8 bases. The receptor comes from a human donor in good health. The CDR3 loop is CALAGGGQRFHGTDTQYF. The CDR3, as DNA: TGTGCCTTGGCGGGCGGGGGGCAACGCTTCCATGGCACAGATACGCAGTATTTT.